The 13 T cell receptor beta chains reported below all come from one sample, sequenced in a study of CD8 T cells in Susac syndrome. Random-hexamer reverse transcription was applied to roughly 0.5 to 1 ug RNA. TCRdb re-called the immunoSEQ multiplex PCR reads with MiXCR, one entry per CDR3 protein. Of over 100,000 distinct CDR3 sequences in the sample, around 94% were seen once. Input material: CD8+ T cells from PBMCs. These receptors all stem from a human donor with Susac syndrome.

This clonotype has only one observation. CDR3 sequence (DNA): TGTGCTAGTGGTTTGGTAACCAGGACTGAAGCTTTCTTT. Translating gives CASGLVTRTEAFF. The chain recombines TRBV12-5 with TRBJ1-1; D is unclear. The CDR3 totals 13 residues. Germline CDR1 is LGHNT and CDR2 is FRNRAP. The germline V and J ends were trimmed by 0 bases and 5 bases, with 7 bases remaining between them.

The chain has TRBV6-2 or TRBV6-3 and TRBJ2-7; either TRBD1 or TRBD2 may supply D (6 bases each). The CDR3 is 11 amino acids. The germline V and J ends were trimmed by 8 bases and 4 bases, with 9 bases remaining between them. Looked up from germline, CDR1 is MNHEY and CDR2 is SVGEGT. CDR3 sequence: CASEGGYEQYF. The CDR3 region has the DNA TGTGCCAGCGAGGGGGGTTACGAGCAGTACTTC.

CDR3 amino acids: CASSPLAAQETQYF. CDR3 DNA sequence: TGCGCCAGCAGCCCCCTAGCCGCACAAGAGACCCAGTACTTC. This chain connects TRBV5-1 to TRBJ2-5; TRBD2 is a possible D gene (5 bases). The CDR3 runs 14 residues. Germline V gene data show CDR1 as SGHRS and CDR2 as YFSETQ. V dropped 4 bases and J dropped 2 bases, with 12 bases sitting between them.

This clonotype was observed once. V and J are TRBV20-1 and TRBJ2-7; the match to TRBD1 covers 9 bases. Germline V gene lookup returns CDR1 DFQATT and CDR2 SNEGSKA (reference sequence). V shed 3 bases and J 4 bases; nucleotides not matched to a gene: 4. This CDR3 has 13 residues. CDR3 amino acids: CSARGDREYEQYF. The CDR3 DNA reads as TGCAGTGCTAGGGGGGACAGGGAATACGAGCAGTACTTC.

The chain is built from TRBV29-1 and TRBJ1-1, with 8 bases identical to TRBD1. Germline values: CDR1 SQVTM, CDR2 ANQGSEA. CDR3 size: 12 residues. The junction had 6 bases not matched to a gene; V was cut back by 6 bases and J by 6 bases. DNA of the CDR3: TGCAGCGTCGCAGGGGGCAGGGCTGAAGCTTTCTTT. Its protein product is CSVAGGRAEAFF.

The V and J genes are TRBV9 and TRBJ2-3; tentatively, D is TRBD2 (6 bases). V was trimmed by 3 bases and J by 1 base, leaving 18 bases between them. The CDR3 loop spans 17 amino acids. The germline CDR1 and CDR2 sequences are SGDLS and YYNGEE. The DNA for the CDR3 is TGTGCCAGCAGCGCGATTGGAGGGCCGCGGGGCACAGATACGCAGTATTTT. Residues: CASSAIGGPRGTDTQYF.

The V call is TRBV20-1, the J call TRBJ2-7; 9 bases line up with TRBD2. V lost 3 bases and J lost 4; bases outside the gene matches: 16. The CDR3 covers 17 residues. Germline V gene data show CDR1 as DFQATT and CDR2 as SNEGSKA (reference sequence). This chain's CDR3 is CSARARRAGGPGYEQYF. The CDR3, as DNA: TGCAGTGCTAGGGCCCGGAGGGCGGGGGGGCCTGGTTACGAGCAGTACTTC.

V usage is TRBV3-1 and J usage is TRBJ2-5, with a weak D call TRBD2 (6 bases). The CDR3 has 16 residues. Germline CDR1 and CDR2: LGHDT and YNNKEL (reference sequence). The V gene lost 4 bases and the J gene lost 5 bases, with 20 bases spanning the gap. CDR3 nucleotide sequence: TGTGCCAGCAGCCCGGAGGGGCTCAGGGACGGGGAGACCCAGTACTTC. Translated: CASSPEGLRDGETQYF.

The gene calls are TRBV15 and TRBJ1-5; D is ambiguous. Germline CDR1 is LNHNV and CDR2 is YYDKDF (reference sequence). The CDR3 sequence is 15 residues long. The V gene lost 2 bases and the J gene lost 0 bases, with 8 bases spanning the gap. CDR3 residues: CATSRKGYSNQPQHF. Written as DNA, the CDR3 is TGTGCCACCAGCAGAAAGGGATATAGCAATCAGCCCCAGCATTTT.

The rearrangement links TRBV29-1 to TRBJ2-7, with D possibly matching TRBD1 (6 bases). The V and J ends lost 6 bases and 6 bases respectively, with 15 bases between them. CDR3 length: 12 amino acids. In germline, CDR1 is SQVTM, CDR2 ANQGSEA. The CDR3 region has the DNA TGCAGCGTCGCCATCCAGGGGTTCGAGCAGTACTTC. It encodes CSVAIQGFEQYF.

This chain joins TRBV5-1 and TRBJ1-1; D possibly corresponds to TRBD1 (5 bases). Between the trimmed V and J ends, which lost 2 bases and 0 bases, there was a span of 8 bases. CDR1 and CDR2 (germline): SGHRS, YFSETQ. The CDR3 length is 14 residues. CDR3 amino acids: CASSFGGLNTEAFF. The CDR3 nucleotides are TGCGCCAGCAGCTTCGGGGGTTTGAACACTGAAGCTTTCTTT.

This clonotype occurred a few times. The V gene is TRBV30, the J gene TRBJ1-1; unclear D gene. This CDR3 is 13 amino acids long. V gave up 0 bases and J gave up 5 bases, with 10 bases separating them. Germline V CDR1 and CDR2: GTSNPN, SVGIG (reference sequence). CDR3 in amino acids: CAWSVRLETEAFF. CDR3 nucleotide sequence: TGTGCCTGGAGTGTCAGGTTGGAAACTGAAGCTTTCTTT. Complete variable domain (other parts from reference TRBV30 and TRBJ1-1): SQTIHQWPATLVQPVGSPLSLECTVEGTSNPNLYWYRQAAGRGLQLLFYSVGIGQISSEVPQNLSASRPQDRQFILSSKKLLLSDSGFYLCAWSVRLETEAFFGQGTRLTVV.

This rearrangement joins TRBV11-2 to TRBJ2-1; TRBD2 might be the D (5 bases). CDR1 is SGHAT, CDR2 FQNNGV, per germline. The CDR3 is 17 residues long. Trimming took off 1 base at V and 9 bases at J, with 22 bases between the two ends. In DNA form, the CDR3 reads TGTGCCAGCAGCTTAGCCTTGGACTCGATGCTTACTGGTGAGCAGTTCTTC. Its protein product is CASSLALDSMLTGEQFF.